A single sample gave rise to the 21 T cell receptor beta chains below, sequenced in a study of OX40 agonist ivuxolimab in advanced cancers. Repertoires were generated with immunoSEQ multiplex PCR, while TCRdb's copy carries only in-frame clones and drops some. The repertoire has approximately 82,000 clones, about nine tenths of them found once; the top ten carry under 0.7%. Specimen: CD4+ or CD8+ T cells sorted from blood, collected in a trial of the OX40 agonist ivuxolimab. All receptors come from an adult with an advanced solid tumor such as melanoma, head and neck, liver or kidney cancer.

The CDR3 sequence: CSVPLAGGLETQYF. As DNA, the CDR3 is TGCAGCGTTCCACTAGCGGGGGGGCTAGAGACCCAGTACTTC. The chain couples TRBV29-1 to TRBJ2-5, with 13 bases matching TRBD2. J was trimmed by 4 bases and V by 5 bases; bases with no gene match: 4. CDR3 length equals 14 residues. Germline CDR1 SQVTM, CDR2 ANQGSEA.

The chain carries TRBV10-3 and TRBJ2-3; weak D call: TRBD2 (5 bases). With 7 bases removed from V and 2 bases from J, the gap between germline ends came to 16 bases. CDR1 is ENHRY and CDR2 is SYGVKD in the germline V gene. The CDR3 spans 15 residues. The CDR3 nucleotides read TGTGCCATCACCGAAAGAGGGCTAGCCACAGATACGCAGTATTTT. As protein: CAITERGLATDTQYF.

The gene calls are TRBV6-5 and TRBJ1-2; perhaps TRBD1 as D (6 bases). V dropped 4 bases and J dropped 4 bases, with 10 bases sitting between them. Germline V gives CDR1 MNHEY, CDR2 SVGAGI. The CDR3 totals 13 residues. The CDR3 region is CASSSAGAYGYTF. The CDR3 DNA sequence: TGTGCCAGCAGTTCGGCAGGGGCCTATGGCTACACCTTC.

The chain couples TRBV5-4 to TRBJ1-1; 7 bases are a match to TRBD1. Germline CDR1 SGHNT, CDR2 YYREEE (reference sequence). V gave up 0 bases and J gave up 3 bases; unmatched junction bases: 5. The CDR3 runs to 15 residues. CDR3 nucleotide sequence: TGTGCCAGCAGCTTGGCAAAGGGGGCCTACACTGAAGCTTTCTTT. Translating it yields CASSLAKGAYTEAFF.

The chain is built from TRBV7-6 and TRBJ2-2, with 7 bases fitting TRBD1. Trimming took 4 bases from V and 1 from J; bases not matched to a gene: 6. The CDR3 consists of 16 residues. Germline lookup yields CDR1 SGHVS and CDR2 FNYEAQ. The CDR3 loop is CASSSRQGLNTGELFF. In DNA, the CDR3 is TGTGCCAGCAGCTCGAGACAGGGCCTGAACACCGGGGAGCTGTTTTTT.

J is TRBJ2-1 and V is TRBV6-1; no reliable D call. There are 13 residues in the CDR3. The germline V gene encodes CDR1 MNHNS and CDR2 SASEGT. Trimming took off 9 bases at V and 2 bases at J, with 11 bases between the two ends. Here the CDR3 reads CASTTYPYNEQFF. The CDR3 DNA reads as TGTGCCAGTACCACTTACCCCTACAATGAGCAGTTCTTC.

The chain recombines TRBV5-4 with TRBJ2-3; 8 bases are a match to TRBD2. The V gene end was trimmed by 5 bases and the J gene end by 1 base; junction bases not matched to a gene: 6. The CDR3 sequence is 15 residues long. Per germline, CDR1 SGHNT and CDR2 YYREEE (reference sequence). CDR3 in amino acids: CASSEAGAGTDTQYF. CDR3 DNA sequence: TGTGCCAGCAGTGAAGCGGGAGCGGGCACAGATACGCAGTATTTT.

The rearrangement joins TRBV2 to TRBJ2-2; TRBD2 matches 8 bases. The CDR3 runs to 17 residues. The germline V gene has CDR1 SNHLY and CDR2 FYNNEI. With 4 bases clipped from V and 1 base from J, the junction kept 8 bases outside the gene matches. The CDR3 region is CASSGIGLAGNTGELFF. The DNA for the CDR3 is TGTGCCAGCAGTGGAATAGGCCTAGCGGGGAACACCGGGGAGCTGTTTTTT.

The V and J genes are TRBV2 and TRBJ1-5; unclear D gene. Trimming left V 5 bases short and J 7 bases short, with 15 bases between. Germline loops: CDR1 SNHLY, CDR2 FYNNEI. The CDR3 covers 14 residues. The CDR3 spells CASSPGSGRQPQHF. As DNA, the CDR3 is TGTGCCAGCAGTCCCGGATCGGGGAGGCAGCCCCAGCATTTT.

J is TRBJ1-3 and V is TRBV7-8; D is uncertain. The germline V gene encodes CDR1 SGHVS and CDR2 FQNEAQ. CDR3 length: 13 residues. Trimming left V 6 bases short and J 0 bases short, with 6 bases between. In nucleotides, the CDR3 is TGTGCCAGCAGTCTTATCTCTGGAAACACCATATATTTT. Amino acid sequence: CASSLISGNTIYF.

This chain joins TRBV30 and TRBJ2-7, with TRBD2 identical over 12 bases. From germline, CDR1 is GTSNPN and CDR2 SVGIG (reference sequence). The CDR3 is 15 amino acids. V lost 4 bases, J lost 1 base, and 5 bases stayed unmatched. The CDR3 loop reads CAWTSGGAGSYEQYF. In DNA, the CDR3 is TGTGCCTGGACTAGCGGGGGGGCCGGATCCTACGAGCAGTACTTC.

The rearrangement joins TRBV5-1 to TRBJ2-5, with D unclear. This CDR3 is 16 amino acids long. V lost 2 bases, J lost 5 bases, and 19 bases lay in between. Germline-derived CDR1 and CDR2 are SGHRS and YFSETQ. CDR3 sequence (DNA): TGCGCCAGCAGCTTAAGGGTAATGGGTAATGTGGAGACCCAGTACTTC. Translating gives CASSLRVMGNVETQYF.

This chain uses TRBV5-1 with TRBJ2-1; D possibly corresponds to TRBD2 (6 bases). Germline-derived CDR1 and CDR2 are SGHRS and YFSETQ. This CDR3 contains 12 residues. The germline V and J ends were trimmed by 3 bases and 10 bases, with 11 bases remaining between them. In DNA form, the CDR3 reads TGCGCCAGCAGCTCGACTAGTTTAGAGCAGTTCTTC. Protein: CASSSTSLEQFF.

The CDR3 is CASSWLMTGTSGGETQYF. The CDR3 nucleotides are TGCGCCAGCAGCTGGTTAATGACCGGGACTAGCGGGGGAGAGACCCAGTACTTC. The gene calls are TRBV5-1 and TRBJ2-5, with 14 bases identical to TRBD2. With V trimmed by 3 bases and J by 4 bases, 11 bases remained unmatched. Germline loops: CDR1 SGHRS, CDR2 YFSETQ. This CDR3 is built from 18 residues.

This clone was observed once. This chain links TRBV2 with TRBJ1-1; TRBD1 aligns across 9 bases. The CDR3 contains 14 residues. V dropped 3 bases and J dropped 10; count of bases not matched to a gene: 9. Germline V CDR1 and CDR2: SNHLY, FYNNEI. CDR3 protein: CASSEGQGPRAAFF. The CDR3 bases are TGTGCCAGCAGTGAGGGACAGGGCCCGAGGGCAGCTTTCTTT. Variable domain in full (rest from reference TRBV2 and TRBJ1-1): EPEVTQTPSHQVTQMGQEVILRCVPISNHLYFYWYRQILGQKVEFLVSFYNNEISEKSEIFDDQFSVERPDGSNFTLKIRSTKLEDSAMYFCASSEGQGPRAAFFGQGTRLTVV.

The gene calls are TRBV9 and TRBJ2-3; D is uncertain. Looked up from germline, CDR1 is SGDLS and CDR2 is YYNGEE. With 3 bases removed from V and 4 bases from J, the gap between germline ends came to 18 bases. The CDR3 length is 16 residues. The CDR3 region is CASSGDLGEYADTQYF. The CDR3 DNA sequence: TGTGCCAGCAGCGGAGATCTAGGCGAGTACGCAGATACGCAGTATTTT.

The CDR3 reads CSANLPDTQYF. The CDR3 DNA sequence: TGCAGTGCTAATTTACCAGATACGCAGTATTTT. This chain joins TRBV20-1 and TRBJ2-3; D is ambiguous. V lost 4 bases and J 4 bases, leaving 6 bases between the germline ends. Germline CDR1 DFQATT, CDR2 SNEGSKA (reference sequence). The CDR3 covers 11 residues.

The chain joins TRBV2 to TRBJ1-1; 8 positions match TRBD1. Germline trimming cut 6 bases from V and 2 bases from J; bases unmatched to any gene: 2. CDR3 length: 13 residues. CDR1 SNHLY and CDR2 FYNNEI come from the germline V gene. The CDR3 sequence: CASRTGVNTEAFF. CDR3 nucleotides: TGTGCCAGCAGGACAGGGGTAAACACTGAAGCTTTCTTT.

The chain is built from TRBV4-1 and TRBJ1-3; D possibly corresponds to TRBD1 (6 bases). The CDR3 contains 17 residues. V was pared by 0 bases and J by 7 bases, with 19 bases between. CDR1 is MGHRA, CDR2 YSYEKL, per germline. In DNA, the CDR3 is TGCGCCAGCAGCCAAGATCGTCGCGGGGGGCTATTGAACACCATATATTTT. Translating it yields CASSQDRRGGLLNTIYF.

The chain links TRBV29-1 to TRBJ2-1; 10 nucleotides match TRBD1. This CDR3 spans 13 amino acids. Unmatched junction bases numbered 7, after V lost 6 bases and J lost 8 bases. CDR1 is SQVTM, CDR2 ANQGSEA, per germline. The CDR3 sequence is CSVRDRGFYEQFF. The CDR3 nucleotides read TGCAGCGTCCGGGACAGGGGTTTTTATGAGCAGTTCTTC.

The rearrangement uses TRBV5-6 and TRBJ2-5; TRBD1 agrees at 9 bases. The CDR3 runs to 15 residues. V was pared by 3 bases and J by 5 bases, with 8 bases of the junction left unmatched. Germline V gene lookup returns CDR1 SGHDT and CDR2 YYEEEE. The CDR3 is CASSSGQGWEETQYF. CDR3 DNA sequence: TGTGCCAGCAGCTCGGGACAGGGTTGGGAGGAGACCCAGTACTTC.